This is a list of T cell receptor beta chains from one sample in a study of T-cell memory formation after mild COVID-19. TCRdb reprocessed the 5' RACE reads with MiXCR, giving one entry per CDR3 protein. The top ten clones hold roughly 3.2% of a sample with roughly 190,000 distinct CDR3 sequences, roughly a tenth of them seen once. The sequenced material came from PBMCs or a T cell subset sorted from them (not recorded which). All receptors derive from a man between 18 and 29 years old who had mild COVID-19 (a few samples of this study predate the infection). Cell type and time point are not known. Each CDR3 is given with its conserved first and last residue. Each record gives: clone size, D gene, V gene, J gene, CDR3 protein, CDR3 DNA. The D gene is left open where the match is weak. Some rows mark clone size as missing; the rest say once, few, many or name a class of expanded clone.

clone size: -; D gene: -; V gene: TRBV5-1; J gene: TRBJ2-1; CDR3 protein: CASSLADNNEQFF; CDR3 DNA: TGCGCCAGCAGCTTGGCGGACAACAATGAGCAGTTCTTC
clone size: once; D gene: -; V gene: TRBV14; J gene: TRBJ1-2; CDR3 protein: CASSRSVDYGYTF; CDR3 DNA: TGTGCCAGCAGTCGCTCAGTAGACTATGGCTACACCTTC
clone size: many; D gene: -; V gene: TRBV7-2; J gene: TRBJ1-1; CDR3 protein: CASSFAGGTEAFF; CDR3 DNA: TGTGCCAGCAGCTTCGCCGGGGGGACTGAAGCTTTCTTT
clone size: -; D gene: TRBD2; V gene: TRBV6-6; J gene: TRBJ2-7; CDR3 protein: CASSPRTSGAYEQYF; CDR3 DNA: TGTGCCAGCAGTCCCCGGACTAGCGGGGCTTACGAGCAGTACTTC
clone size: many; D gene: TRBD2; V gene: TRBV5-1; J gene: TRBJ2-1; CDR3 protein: CASSLSGDYNEQFF; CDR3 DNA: TGCGCCAGCAGCTTGAGCGGGGATTACAATGAGCAGTTCTTC
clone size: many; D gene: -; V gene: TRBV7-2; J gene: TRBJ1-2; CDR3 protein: CASSLGRLDGYTF; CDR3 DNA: TGTGCCAGCAGCTTAGGCCGGTTGGATGGCTACACCTTC
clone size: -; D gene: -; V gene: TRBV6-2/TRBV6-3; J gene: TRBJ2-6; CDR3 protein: CASSYGHADSGANVLTF; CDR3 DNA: TGTGCCAGCAGTTATGGGCACGCCGACTCTGGGGCCAACGTCCTGACTTTC
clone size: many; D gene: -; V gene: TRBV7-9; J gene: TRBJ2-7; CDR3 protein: CASSPGGSYEQYF; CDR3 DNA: TGTGCCAGCAGCCCAGGAGGGAGCTACGAGCAGTACTTC
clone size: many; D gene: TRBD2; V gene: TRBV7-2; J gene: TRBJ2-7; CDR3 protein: CASSSLAGGWDYEQYF; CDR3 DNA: TGTGCCAGCAGCTCCTTAGCGGGGGGCTGGGACTACGAGCAGTACTTC
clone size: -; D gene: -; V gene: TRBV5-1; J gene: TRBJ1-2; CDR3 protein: CASSLEGRAGGYTF; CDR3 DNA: TGCGCCAGCAGCTTGGAGGGCAGGGCTGGTGGCTACACCTTC
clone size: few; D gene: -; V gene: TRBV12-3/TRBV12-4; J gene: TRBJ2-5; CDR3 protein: CASSLSLAGIETQYF; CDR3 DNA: TGTGCCAGCAGTTTATCTCTGGCAGGGATAGAGACCCAGTACTTC
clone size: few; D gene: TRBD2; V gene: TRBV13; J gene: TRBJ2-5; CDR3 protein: CASSFVGGGFVETQYF; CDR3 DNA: TGTGCCAGCAGCTTTGTAGGCGGGGGATTTGTAGAGACCCAGTACTTC
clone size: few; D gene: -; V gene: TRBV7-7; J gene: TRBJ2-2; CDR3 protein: CASSSKTVNTGELFF; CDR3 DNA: TGTGCCAGCAGCTCCAAGACAGTAAACACCGGGGAGCTGTTTTTT
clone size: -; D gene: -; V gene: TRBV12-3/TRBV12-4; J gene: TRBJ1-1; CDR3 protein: CASSFRETMNTEAFF; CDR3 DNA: TGTGCCAGCAGTTTCAGGGAAACCATGAACACTGAAGCTTTCTTT
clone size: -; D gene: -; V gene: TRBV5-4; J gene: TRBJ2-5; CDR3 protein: CASSLGQHQETQYF; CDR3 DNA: TGTGCCAGCAGCTTGGGACAGCACCAAGAGACCCAGTACTTC
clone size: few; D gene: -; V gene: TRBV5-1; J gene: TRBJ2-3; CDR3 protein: CASSLGGRLDTQYF; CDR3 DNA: TGCGCCAGCAGCTTGGGAGGCAGATTAGATACGCAGTATTTT
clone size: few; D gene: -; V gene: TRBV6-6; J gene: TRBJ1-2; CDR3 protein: CASRIEDEKGYTF; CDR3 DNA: TGTGCCAGCAGAATTGAAGACGAGAAGGGCTACACCTTC
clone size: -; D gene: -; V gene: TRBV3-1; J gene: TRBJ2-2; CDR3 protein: CASSQDLVRGGELFF; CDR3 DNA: TGTGCCAGCAGCCAAGACCTAGTAAGAGGCGGGGAGCTGTTTTTT
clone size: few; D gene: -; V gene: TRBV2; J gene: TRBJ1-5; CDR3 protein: CASSVYGTETNQPQHF; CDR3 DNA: TGTGCCAGCAGTGTTTACGGGACGGAGACTAATCAGCCCCAGCATTTT
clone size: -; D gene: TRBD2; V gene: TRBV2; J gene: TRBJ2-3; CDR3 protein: CASRARLAPDTQYF; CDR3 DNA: TGTGCCAGCAGGGCAAGACTAGCCCCGGATACGCAGTATTTT
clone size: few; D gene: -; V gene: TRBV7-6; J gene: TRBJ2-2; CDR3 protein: CASSWGIVWSSNTGELFF; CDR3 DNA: TGTGCCAGCAGCTGGGGGATCGTCTGGTCTTCGAACACCGGGGAGCTGTTTTTT
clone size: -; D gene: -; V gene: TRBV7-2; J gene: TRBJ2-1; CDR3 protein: CASSLAWENEQFF; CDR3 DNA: TGTGCCAGCAGCTTAGCCTGGGAGAATGAGCAGTTCTTC
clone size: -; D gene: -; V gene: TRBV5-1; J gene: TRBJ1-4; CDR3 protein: CASSFWQTSEKLFF; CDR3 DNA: TGCGCCAGCAGCTTTTGGCAGACTTCTGAAAAACTGTTTTTT
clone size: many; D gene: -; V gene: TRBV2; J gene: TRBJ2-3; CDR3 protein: CASSEAASVLVTTQYF; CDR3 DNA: TGTGCCAGCAGTGAAGCGGCCAGCGTTTTGGTTACTACGCAGTATTTT
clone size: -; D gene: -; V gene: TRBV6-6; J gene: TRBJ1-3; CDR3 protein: CAISYVGEGGNTIYF; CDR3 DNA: TGTGCCATCAGTTACGTCGGGGAAGGAGGAAACACCATATATTTT
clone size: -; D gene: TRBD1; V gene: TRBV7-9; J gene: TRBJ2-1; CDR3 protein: CASPTGGSYNEQFF; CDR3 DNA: TGTGCCAGCCCCACAGGGGGCTCCTACAATGAGCAGTTCTTC
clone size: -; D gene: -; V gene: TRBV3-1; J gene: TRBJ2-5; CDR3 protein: CASSPTRGHRGLETQYF; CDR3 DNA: TGTGCCAGCAGCCCAACGAGGGGACATCGGGGGCTGGAGACCCAGTACTTC
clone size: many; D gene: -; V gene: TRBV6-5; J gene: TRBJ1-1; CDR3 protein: CASSKRVGNTEAFF; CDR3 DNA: TGTGCCAGCAGTAAGCGGGTCGGGAACACTGAAGCTTTCTTT
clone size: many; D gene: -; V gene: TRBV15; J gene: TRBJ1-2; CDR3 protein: CATRPGGEYYGYTF; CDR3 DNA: TGTGCCACCAGGCCGGGGGGGGAGTACTATGGCTACACCTTC
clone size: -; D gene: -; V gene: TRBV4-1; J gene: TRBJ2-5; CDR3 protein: CASSQERGRQETQYF; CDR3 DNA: TGCGCCAGCAGCCAAGAAAGGGGAAGGCAAGAGACCCAGTACTTC
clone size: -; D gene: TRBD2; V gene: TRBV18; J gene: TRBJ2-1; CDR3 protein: CASGTSGGDSSYNEQFF; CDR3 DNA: TGTGCCAGCGGGACTAGCGGGGGGGACAGCTCCTACAATGAGCAGTTCTTC
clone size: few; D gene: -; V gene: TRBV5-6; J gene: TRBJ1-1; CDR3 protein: CASSLLDRQNTEAFF; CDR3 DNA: TGTGCCAGCAGCCTACTGGACAGACAGAACACTGAAGCTTTCTTT
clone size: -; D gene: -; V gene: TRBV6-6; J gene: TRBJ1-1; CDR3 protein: CASSYGGENTEAFF; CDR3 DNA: TGTGCCAGCAGTTACGGGGGTGAGAACACTGAAGCTTTCTTT
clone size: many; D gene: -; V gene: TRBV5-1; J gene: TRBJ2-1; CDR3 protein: CASSLGVYNEQFF; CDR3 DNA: TGCGCCAGCAGCTTGGGTGTCTACAATGAGCAGTTCTTC
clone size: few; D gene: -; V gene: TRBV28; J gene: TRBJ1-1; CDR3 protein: CASSLQGQVAFF; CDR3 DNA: TGTGCCAGCAGTTTACAGGGTCAGGTGGCTTTCTTT
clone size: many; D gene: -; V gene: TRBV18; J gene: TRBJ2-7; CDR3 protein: CASSRDSSYEQYF; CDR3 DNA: TGTGCCAGCTCACGCGACAGCTCCTACGAGCAGTACTTC
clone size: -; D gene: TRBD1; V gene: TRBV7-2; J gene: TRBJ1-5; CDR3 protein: CASSLVQGAGQPQHF; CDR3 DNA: TGTGCCAGCAGCTTAGTACAGGGGGCTGGTCAGCCCCAGCATTTT
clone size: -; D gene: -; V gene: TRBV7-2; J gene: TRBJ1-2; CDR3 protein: CASSYGTIRANYGYTF; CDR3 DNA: TGTGCCAGCAGCTACGGGACAATTAGGGCTAACTATGGCTACACCTTC
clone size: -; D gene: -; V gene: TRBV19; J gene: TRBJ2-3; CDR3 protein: CASSIGDRDTQYF; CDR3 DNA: TGTGCCAGTAGTATTGGAGATAGAGATACGCAGTATTTT
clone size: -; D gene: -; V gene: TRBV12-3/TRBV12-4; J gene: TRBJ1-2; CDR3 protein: CASTPLRAPGVDGYTF; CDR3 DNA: TGTGCCAGCACCCCCTTGAGGGCGCCGGGGGTTGATGGCTACACCTTC
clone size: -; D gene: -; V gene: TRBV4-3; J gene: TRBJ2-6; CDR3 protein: CASSPGGAGANVLTF; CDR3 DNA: TGCGCCAGCAGCCCCGGGGGAGCTGGGGCCAACGTCCTGACTTTC
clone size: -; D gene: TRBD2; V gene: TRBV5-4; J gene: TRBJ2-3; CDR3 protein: CASSAQLAGGQDTQYF; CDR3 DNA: TGTGCCAGCAGCGCCCAACTAGCGGGGGGGCAAGATACGCAGTATTTT
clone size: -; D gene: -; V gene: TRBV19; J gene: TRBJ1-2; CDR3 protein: CASSIDRNYGYTF; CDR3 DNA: TGTGCCAGTAGTATCGACAGGAACTATGGCTACACCTTC
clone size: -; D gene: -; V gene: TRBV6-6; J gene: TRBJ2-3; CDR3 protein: CASTQRTDTQYF; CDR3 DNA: TGTGCCAGCACCCAGCGCACAGATACGCAGTATTTT
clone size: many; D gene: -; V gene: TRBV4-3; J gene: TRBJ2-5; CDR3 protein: CASSQGPGRAQYF; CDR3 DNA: TGCGCCAGCAGCCAAGGACCAGGCCGGGCCCAGTACTTC
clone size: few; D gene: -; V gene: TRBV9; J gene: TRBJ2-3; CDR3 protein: CASSSRTATDTQYF; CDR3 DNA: TGTGCCAGCAGCTCCAGGACTGCTACAGATACGCAGTATTTT
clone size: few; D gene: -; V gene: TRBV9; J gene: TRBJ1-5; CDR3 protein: CASSVQGSNQPQHF; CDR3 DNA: TGTGCCAGCAGCGTACAGGGGAGCAATCAGCCCCAGCATTTT
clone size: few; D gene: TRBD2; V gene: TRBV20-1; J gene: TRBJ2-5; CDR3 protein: CSARRQRGSGETQYF; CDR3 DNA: TGCAGTGCTAGACGTCAGCGGGGATCGGGAGAGACCCAGTACTTC
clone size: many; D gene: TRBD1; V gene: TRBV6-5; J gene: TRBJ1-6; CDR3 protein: CAVTDRDNSPLHF; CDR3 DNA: TGTGCCGTAACGGACAGGGATAATTCACCCCTCCACTTT
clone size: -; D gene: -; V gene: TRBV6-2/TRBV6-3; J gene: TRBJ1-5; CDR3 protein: CASRTGYSNQPQHF; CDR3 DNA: TGTGCCAGCAGGACAGGTTATAGCAATCAGCCCCAGCATTTT
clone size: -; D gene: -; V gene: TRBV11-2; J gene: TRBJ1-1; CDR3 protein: CASSIVFKAFF; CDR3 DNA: TGTGCCAGCAGTATCGTCTTTAAAGCTTTCTTT
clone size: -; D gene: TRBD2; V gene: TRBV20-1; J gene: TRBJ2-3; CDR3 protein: CSARLAGTSTDTQYF; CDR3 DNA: TGCAGTGCTCGGCTAGCGGGGACTAGCACAGATACGCAGTATTTT
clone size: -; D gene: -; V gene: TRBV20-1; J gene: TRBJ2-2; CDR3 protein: CSARDPKDNTGELFF; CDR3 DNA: TGCAGTGCTAGAGATCCGAAGGATAACACCGGGGAGCTGTTTTTT
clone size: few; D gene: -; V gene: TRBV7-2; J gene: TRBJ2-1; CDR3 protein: CASSWALYNEQFF; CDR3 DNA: TGTGCCAGCAGCTGGGCCCTCTACAATGAGCAGTTCTTC
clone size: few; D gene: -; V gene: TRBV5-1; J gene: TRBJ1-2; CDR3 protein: CASSLEAGGNYGYTF; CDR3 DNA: TGCGCCAGCAGCTTGGAGGCCGGGGGTAACTATGGCTACACCTTC
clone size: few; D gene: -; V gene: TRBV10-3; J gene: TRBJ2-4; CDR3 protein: CAISESSSGRLAKNIQYF; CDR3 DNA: TGTGCCATCAGTGAGTCGTCGAGTGGGAGGCTAGCCAAAAACATTCAGTACTTC